The rows below give T cell receptor beta chains drawn from one sample of a study of cytomegalovirus exposure and HLA in healthy donors. Assay used: immunoSEQ multiplex PCR; TCRdb lists only in-frame clones, some missing. Of some 180,000 clones detected, 80% to 85% appear once; the ten largest clones hold 2.3%. Sequenced sample: PBMCs. Receptor source: a male donor in good health and CMV-seronegative. Each CDR3 is given with its conserved first and last residue. D genes are given only for firm matches. Size tells how often a clone was seen (once, few, many) or the class of an expanded clone, and some rows leave it out.

CDR3 DNA: TGCGCCAGCAGTGAGATTGGGGGCTATGAGCAGTTCTTC
CDR3 protein: CASSEIGGYEQFF
J gene: TRBJ2-1
clone size: NA
V gene: TRBV10-1
D gene: NA

CDR3 DNA: TGTGCCAGCAGTTCCCTCTACGGGGGGTCACCCCTCCACTTT
CDR3 protein: CASSSLYGGSPLHF
J gene: TRBJ1-6
clone size: NA
V gene: TRBV14
D gene: NA

CDR3 DNA: TGTGCCAGCAGTTACTCGACAGGCTACGAGCAGTACTTC
CDR3 protein: CASSYSTGYEQYF
J gene: TRBJ2-7
clone size: NA
V gene: TRBV6-5
D gene: NA

CDR3 DNA: TGTGCCAGCAGTTACCTGGACAGGACCGACGAGCAGTACTTC
CDR3 protein: CASSYLDRTDEQYF
J gene: TRBJ2-7
clone size: NA
V gene: TRBV6-5
D gene: TRBD1

CDR3 DNA: TGTGCCAGCAGCAGGGGGACAGGCCAAGAGACCCAGTACTTC
CDR3 protein: CASSRGTGQETQYF
J gene: TRBJ2-5
clone size: NA
V gene: TRBV7-9
D gene: TRBD1

CDR3 DNA: TGTGCCAGCAGAGGCGGGGTGTACAATGAGCAGTTCTTC
CDR3 protein: CASRGGVYNEQFF
J gene: TRBJ2-1
clone size: NA
V gene: TRBV27
D gene: NA

CDR3 DNA: TGTGCCAGTAACGACAGGGCCAACTATGGCTACACCTTC
CDR3 protein: CASNDRANYGYTF
J gene: TRBJ1-2
clone size: NA
V gene: TRBV19
D gene: TRBD1

CDR3 DNA: TGTGCTAGTATTTCGGACAGGGGTACTCATGAGCAGTTCTTC
CDR3 protein: CASISDRGTHEQFF
J gene: TRBJ2-1
clone size: NA
V gene: TRBV12-5
D gene: TRBD1

CDR3 DNA: TGCGCCACCAACCCTAGCGGGGGGCCCTACGAGCAGTACTTC
CDR3 protein: CATNPSGGPYEQYF
J gene: TRBJ2-7
clone size: NA
V gene: TRBV5-1
D gene: TRBD2

CDR3 DNA: TGTGCCATCAGTGATCGGGAGGGAAATGAAAAACTGTTTTTT
CDR3 protein: CAISDREGNEKLFF
J gene: TRBJ1-4
clone size: NA
V gene: TRBV10-3
D gene: NA

CDR3 DNA: TGTGCTAGTGGTTTAGGGACAGTCACCTACGAGCAGTACTTC
CDR3 protein: CASGLGTVTYEQYF
J gene: TRBJ2-7
clone size: NA
V gene: TRBV12-5
D gene: TRBD1

CDR3 DNA: TGTGCCAGCAGGGACCCGGGGGTAGATGCTGAAGCTTTCTTT
CDR3 protein: CASRDPGVDAEAFF
J gene: TRBJ1-1
clone size: NA
V gene: TRBV6-5
D gene: NA

CDR3 DNA: TGTGCCAGTACCAGGATGTTTTTAGGCGGGGGGCTGTTTTTT
CDR3 protein: CASTRMFLGGGLFF
J gene: TRBJ2-2
clone size: NA
V gene: TRBV19
D gene: TRBD2

CDR3 DNA: TGTGCCATCAGTGAGTCGGGAGGATACGAGCAGTACTTC
CDR3 protein: CAISESGGYEQYF
J gene: TRBJ2-7
clone size: NA
V gene: TRBV10-3
D gene: NA

CDR3 DNA: TGTGCCAGCAGCCCTTTAGGGACAGGGGCTGGCTACGAGCAGTACTTC
CDR3 protein: CASSPLGTGAGYEQYF
J gene: TRBJ2-7
clone size: NA
V gene: TRBV14
D gene: TRBD1

CDR3 DNA: TGCGCCAGCAGCTTGGTAATGGGAGCAGAGACCCAGTACTTC
CDR3 protein: CASSLVMGAETQYF
J gene: TRBJ2-5
clone size: NA
V gene: TRBV5-1
D gene: NA

CDR3 DNA: TGCGCCAGCAGCCCTCGACCGGGAGACTATGGCTACACCTTC
CDR3 protein: CASSPRPGDYGYTF
J gene: TRBJ1-2
clone size: many
V gene: TRBV5-1
D gene: NA

CDR3 DNA: TGTGCCCGGGGGGGGGCGCCCTATGGCTACACCTTC
CDR3 protein: CARGGAPYGYTF
J gene: TRBJ1-2
clone size: once
V gene: TRBV30
D gene: NA

CDR3 DNA: TGTGCCAGCAGCTTCCACCACACACAGGTTGGAAGTGAAAAACTGTTTTTT
CDR3 protein: CASSFHHTQVGSEKLFF
J gene: TRBJ1-4
clone size: NA
V gene: TRBV7-2
D gene: NA

CDR3 DNA: TGCGCCAGCAGCCAAGATAGCGGGGGGTACAATGAGCAGTTCTTC
CDR3 protein: CASSQDSGGYNEQFF
J gene: TRBJ2-1
clone size: NA
V gene: TRBV4-3
D gene: TRBD2

CDR3 DNA: TGTGCCTGGACAGGGGGATACGAGCAGTACTTC
CDR3 protein: CAWTGGYEQYF
J gene: TRBJ2-7
clone size: NA
V gene: TRBV30
D gene: TRBD1

CDR3 DNA: TGTGCCAGCACCCGACAGGGGGCTTCCTACGAGCAGTACTTC
CDR3 protein: CASTRQGASYEQYF
J gene: TRBJ2-7
clone size: NA
V gene: TRBV11-2
D gene: TRBD1

CDR3 DNA: TGTGCCAGCAGCTTCAAAAGCAACTATGGCTACACCTTC
CDR3 protein: CASSFKSNYGYTF
J gene: TRBJ1-2
clone size: NA
V gene: TRBV7-9
D gene: NA

CDR3 DNA: TGTGCCAGCAACCGGAGAGGGAATGAGCAGTTCTTC
CDR3 protein: CASNRRGNEQFF
J gene: TRBJ2-1
clone size: NA
V gene: TRBV6-6
D gene: NA

CDR3 DNA: TGCGCCAGCAGCCAAGAACTAGGGGGAGTGGACACCGGGGAGCTGTTTTTT
CDR3 protein: CASSQELGGVDTGELFF
J gene: TRBJ2-2
clone size: NA
V gene: TRBV4-1
D gene: NA

CDR3 DNA: TGCGCCAGCAGCCAAGACTCTAGCGTTAGCACAGATACGCAGTATTTT
CDR3 protein: CASSQDSSVSTDTQYF
J gene: TRBJ2-3
clone size: NA
V gene: TRBV4-3
D gene: NA

CDR3 DNA: TGCGCCAGCAGAGAGGCAGGGGGCAATGAGCAGTTCTTC
CDR3 protein: CASREAGGNEQFF
J gene: TRBJ2-1
clone size: NA
V gene: TRBV10-1
D gene: TRBD1

CDR3 DNA: TGTGCCAGCAGCTTAGGGGGGCCTAACTATGGCTACACCTTC
CDR3 protein: CASSLGGPNYGYTF
J gene: TRBJ1-2
clone size: NA
V gene: TRBV11-2
D gene: NA

CDR3 DNA: TGTGCCAGCAGTTACAAGCAACTGGATGGCTACACCTTC
CDR3 protein: CASSYKQLDGYTF
J gene: TRBJ1-2
clone size: NA
V gene: TRBV6-5
D gene: NA

CDR3 DNA: TGCGCCAGCAGCCATGCGTATTTTTCTGCCACTGAAGCTTTCTTT
CDR3 protein: CASSHAYFSATEAFF
J gene: TRBJ1-1
clone size: few
V gene: TRBV4-1
D gene: NA

CDR3 DNA: TGCGCCAGCAGCTTGGCTGGGAGAGGTTCACCCCTCCACTTT
CDR3 protein: CASSLAGRGSPLHF
J gene: TRBJ1-6
clone size: NA
V gene: TRBV5-1
D gene: NA

CDR3 DNA: TGTGCCAGCAGCGCTAGCGGGGGGGTTGGCACCGGGGAGCTGTTTTTT
CDR3 protein: CASSASGGVGTGELFF
J gene: TRBJ2-2
clone size: NA
V gene: TRBV9
D gene: TRBD2

CDR3 DNA: TGTGCCAGTAGTATGGGGACTAGCGGGGGTTGGGAGACCCAGTACTTC
CDR3 protein: CASSMGTSGGWETQYF
J gene: TRBJ2-5
clone size: NA
V gene: TRBV19
D gene: TRBD2

CDR3 DNA: TGCGCCAGCAGCCTGGGACAGGGGGCAGGACAGCCCCAGCATTTT
CDR3 protein: CASSLGQGAGQPQHF
J gene: TRBJ1-5
clone size: NA
V gene: TRBV5-1
D gene: TRBD1

CDR3 DNA: TGTGCCAGCAGTTCCGCGGGGGCGGGGGAGACCCAGTACTTC
CDR3 protein: CASSSAGAGETQYF
J gene: TRBJ2-5
clone size: once
V gene: TRBV6-5
D gene: NA

CDR3 DNA: TGTGCCAGCAGCTTGCGTCTCAGGGGTGAGGGGGAGCAGTACTTC
CDR3 protein: CASSLRLRGEGEQYF
J gene: TRBJ2-7
clone size: NA
V gene: TRBV5-8
D gene: NA

CDR3 DNA: TGTGCCAGCTCACCACCTTCCGAGACAGGGGCGATTAACTATGGCTACACCTTC
CDR3 protein: CASSPPSETGAINYGYTF
J gene: TRBJ1-2
clone size: NA
V gene: TRBV18
D gene: TRBD1